The 12 T cell receptor beta chains reported below all come from one sample, sequenced in a study of cytomegalovirus exposure and HLA in healthy donors. It was with 60 Vbeta and 13 Jbeta primers that the PCR ran. Clones were read by immunoSEQ multiplex PCR, and TCRdb kept only the in-frame ones, dropping some. The profile shows more than 100,000 clones, 60% to 85% of them singletons. Material: PBMCs. The receptors originated from a female donor in good health and CMV-seropositive.

This sequence joins TRBV18 and TRBJ1-4; no reliable D call. Trimming took 6 bases from V and 5 from J, leaving 10 bases between them. The CDR3 is 13 residues long. CDR1 is KGHSH and CDR2 is LQKENI in the germline V gene. In DNA, the CDR3 is TGTGCCAGCTCTCGAAGCATGAATGAAAAACTGTTTTTT. Amino acid sequence: CASSRSMNEKLFF.

This chain connects TRBV9 to TRBJ2-5, with 11 positions matching TRBD1. CDR1 is SGDLS and CDR2 is YYNGEE in the germline V gene. The V gene end was trimmed by 4 bases and the J gene end by 11 bases; junction bases not matched to a gene: 10. This CDR3 spans 14 amino acids. The CDR3 bases are TGTGCCAGCAGCACCGGACAGGGGGCGGGGGAGCAGTACTTC. Its translation: CASSTGQGAGEQYF. Combining the CDR3 with reference TRBV9 and TRBJ2-5 gives the whole variable domain DSGVTQTPKHLITATGQRVTLRCSPRSGDLSVYWYQQSLDQGLQFLIQYYNGEERAKGNILERFSAQQFPDLHSELNLSSLELGDSALYFCASSTGQGAGEQYFGPGTRLLVL.

The chain joins TRBV15 to TRBJ2-1; 8 bases map to TRBD2. CDR1 and CDR2 from the germline V gene are LNHNV and YYDKDF (reference sequence). J gave up 5 bases and V 3 bases, and 9 bases lay outside the gene matches. The CDR3 sequence is 16 residues long. The CDR3 here is CATSSPFGRVNNEQFF. CDR3 bases: TGTGCCACCAGCAGCCCCTTCGGGAGGGTAAACAATGAGCAGTTCTTC. Combining the CDR3 with reference TRBV15 and TRBJ2-1 gives the whole variable domain DAMVIQNPRYQVTQFGKPVTLSCSQTLNHNVMYWYQQKSSQAPKLLFHYYDKDFNNEADTPDNFQSRRPNTSFCFLDIRSPGLGDTAMYLCATSSPFGRVNNEQFFGPGTRLTVL.

The chain has TRBV2 and TRBJ2-3; 7 nucleotides line up with TRBD2. This CDR3 spans 16 amino acids. V lost 8 bases, J lost 2 bases, and 13 bases stayed unmatched. CDR1 is SNHLY, CDR2 FYNNEI, per germline. CDR3 DNA sequence: TGTGCCAGCCTTACTACTGGACGGGGGGACACAGATACGCAGTATTTT. It specifies CASLTTGRGDTDTQYF. The full variable domain, with the rest looked up from reference TRBV2 and TRBJ2-3, is EPEVTQTPSHQVTQMGQEVILRCVPISNHLYFYWYRQILGQKVEFLVSFYNNEISEKSEIFDDQFSVERPDGSNFTLKIRSTKLEDSAMYFCASLTTGRGDTDTQYFGPGTRLTVL.

This rearrangement joins TRBV30 to TRBJ2-5; TRBD2 might be the D (5 bases). The CDR3 is made up of 14 amino acids. V gave up 4 bases and J gave up 2 bases, with 14 bases separating them. Germline V gene sequence: CDR1 GTSNPN, CDR2 SVGIG (reference sequence). CDR3 nucleotides: TGTGCCTGGACTCCACCGGGCGGGCAAGAGACCCAGTACTTC. Its translation is CAWTPPGGQETQYF.

The genes are TRBV7-2 and TRBJ2-3; D not certain. With 1 base removed from V and 1 base from J, the gap between germline ends came to 12 bases. Germline loops: CDR1 SGHTA, CDR2 FQGNSA. The length of the CDR3 is 16 residues. For the CDR3, the DNA is TGTGCCAGCAGCTTAGTTGGGTTCGGAGGCACAGATACGCAGTATTTT. It yields the protein CASSLVGFGGTDTQYF.

This clone was detected only a few times. The gene calls are TRBV7-2 and TRBJ1-4; 8 nucleotides align to TRBD1. CDR3 size: 14 residues. The junction had 6 bases not matched to a gene; V was cut back by 5 bases and J by 7 bases. CDR1 SGHTA and CDR2 FQGNSA come from the germline V gene. CDR3 DNA: TGTGCCAGCAGCCCCGACAGGGGATCTGAAAAACTGTTTTTT. This codes for CASSPDRGSEKLFF.

This chain connects TRBV11-2 to TRBJ2-7; D not certain. Trimming removed 2 bases at V and 4 bases at J, with 6 bases between. The germline CDR1 and CDR2 sequences are SGHAT and FQNNGV. This CDR3 has 12 amino acids. This CDR3 reads CASSLLLYEQYF. In nucleotides, the CDR3 is TGTGCCAGCAGCTTACTTTTGTACGAGCAGTACTTC.

The chain couples TRBV28 to TRBJ1-6; D may be TRBD1 (5 bases). Germline V lookup: CDR1 MDHEN, CDR2 SYDVKM. The V gene lost 7 bases and the J gene lost 9 bases, with 16 bases spanning the gap. The CDR3 runs 14 residues. DNA for the CDR3: TGTGCCAGCACCCCGGCGGGGGTCGGTTCACCCCTCCACTTT. Protein product: CASTPAGVGSPLHF.

The rearrangement joins TRBV15 to TRBJ2-7; D call uncertain. The CDR3 totals 15 residues. CDR1 and CDR2 from the germline V gene are LNHNV and YYDKDF (reference sequence). V was shortened by 0 bases and J by 7 bases, with 16 bases between the two germline ends. CDR3 region: CATSRDGGKWREQYF. DNA for the CDR3: TGTGCCACCAGCAGAGATGGCGGAAAGTGGCGGGAGCAGTACTTC.

The rearrangement links TRBV27 to TRBJ1-5; the D gene is possibly TRBD1 (5 bases). Germline V gene sequence: CDR1 MNHEY, CDR2 SMNVEV (reference sequence). The CDR3 is 13 residues long. The V end lost 6 bases, the J end lost 4 bases, and 10 bases lay between the germline ends. In DNA, the CDR3 is TGTGCCAGCAGGGGGGAGGGAAATCAGCCCCAGCATTTT. This gives the protein CASRGEGNQPQHF.

The V and J genes are TRBV18 and TRBJ1-5, with 9 bases matching TRBD1. CDR3 length: 15 amino acids. CDR1 is KGHSH and CDR2 is LQKENI in the germline V gene. Germline trimming cut 3 bases from V and 7 bases from J; bases unmatched to any gene: 7. The CDR3 DNA is TGTGCCAGCTCACCTACACAGGGGGCTGAGCAGCCCCAGCATTTT. Translated, it gives CASSPTQGAEQPQHF.